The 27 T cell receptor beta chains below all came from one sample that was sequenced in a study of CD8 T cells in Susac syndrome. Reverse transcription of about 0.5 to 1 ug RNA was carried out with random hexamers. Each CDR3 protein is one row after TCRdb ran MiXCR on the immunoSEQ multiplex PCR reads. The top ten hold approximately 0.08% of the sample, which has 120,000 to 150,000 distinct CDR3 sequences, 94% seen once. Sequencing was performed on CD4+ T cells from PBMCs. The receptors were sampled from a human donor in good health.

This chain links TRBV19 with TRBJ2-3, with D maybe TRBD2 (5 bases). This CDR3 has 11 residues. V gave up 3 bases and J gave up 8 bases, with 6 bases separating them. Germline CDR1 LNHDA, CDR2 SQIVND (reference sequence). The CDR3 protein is CASSMGSTQYF. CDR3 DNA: TGTGCCAGTAGTATGGGGAGTACGCAGTATTTT.

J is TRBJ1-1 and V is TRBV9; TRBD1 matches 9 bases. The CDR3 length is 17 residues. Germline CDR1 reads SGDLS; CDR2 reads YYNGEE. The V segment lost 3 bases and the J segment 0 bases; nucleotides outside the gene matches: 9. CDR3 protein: CASSGPGTGLLNTEAFF. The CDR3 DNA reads TGTGCCAGCAGCGGACCAGGGACAGGGCTTCTGAACACTGAAGCTTTCTTT.

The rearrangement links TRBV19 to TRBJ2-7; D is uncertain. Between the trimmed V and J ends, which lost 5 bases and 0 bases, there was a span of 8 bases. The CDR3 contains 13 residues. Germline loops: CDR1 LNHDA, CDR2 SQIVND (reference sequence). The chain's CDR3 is CASSYTASYEQYF. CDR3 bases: TGTGCCAGTAGTTACACAGCCTCCTACGAGCAGTACTTC.

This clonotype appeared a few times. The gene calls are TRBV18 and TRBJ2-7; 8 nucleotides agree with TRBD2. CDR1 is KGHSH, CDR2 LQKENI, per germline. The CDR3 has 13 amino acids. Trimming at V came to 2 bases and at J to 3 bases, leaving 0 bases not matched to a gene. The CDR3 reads CASSPAGGYEQYF. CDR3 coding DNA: TGTGCCAGCTCACCAGCGGGAGGCTACGAGCAGTACTTC.

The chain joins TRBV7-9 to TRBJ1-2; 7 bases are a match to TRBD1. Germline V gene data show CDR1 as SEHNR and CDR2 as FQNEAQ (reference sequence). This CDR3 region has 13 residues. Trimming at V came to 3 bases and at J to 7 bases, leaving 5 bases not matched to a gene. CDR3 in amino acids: CASSFKGGAGYTF. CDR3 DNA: TGTGCCAGCAGCTTTAAAGGGGGCGCTGGCTACACCTTC.

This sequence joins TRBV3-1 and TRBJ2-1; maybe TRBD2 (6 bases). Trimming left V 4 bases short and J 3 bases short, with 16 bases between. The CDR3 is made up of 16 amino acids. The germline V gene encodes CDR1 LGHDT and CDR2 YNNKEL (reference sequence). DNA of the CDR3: TGTGCCAGCAGCCCAGATAGCGGACCCCTCTACAATGAGCAGTTCTTC. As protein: CASSPDSGPLYNEQFF.

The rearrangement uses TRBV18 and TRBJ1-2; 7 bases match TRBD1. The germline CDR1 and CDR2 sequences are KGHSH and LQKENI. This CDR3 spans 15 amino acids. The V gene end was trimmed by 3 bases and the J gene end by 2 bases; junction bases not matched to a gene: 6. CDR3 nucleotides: TGTGCCAGCTCACCCGGGACAGCTATCAACTATGGCTACACCTTC. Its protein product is CASSPGTAINYGYTF. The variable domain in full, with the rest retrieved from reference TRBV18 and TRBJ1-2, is NAGVMQNPRHLVRRRGQEARLRCSPMKGHSHVYWYRQLPEEGLKFMVYLQKENIIDESGMPKERFSAEFPKEGPSILRIQQVVRGDSAAYFCASSPGTAINYGYTFGSGTRLTVV.

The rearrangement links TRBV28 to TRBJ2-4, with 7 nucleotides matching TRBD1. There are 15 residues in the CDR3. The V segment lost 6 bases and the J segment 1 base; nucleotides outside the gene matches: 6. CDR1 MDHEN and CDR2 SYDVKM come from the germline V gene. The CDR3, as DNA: TGTGCCAGCAGCGCACTGGGACAGGCCAAAAACATTCAGTACTTC. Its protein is CASSALGQAKNIQYF. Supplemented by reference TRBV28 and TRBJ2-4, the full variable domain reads DVKVTQSSRYLVKRTGEKVFLECVQDMDHENMFWYRQDPGLGLRLIYFSYDVKMKEKGDIPEGYSVSREKKERFSLILESASTNQTSMYLCASSALGQAKNIQYFGAGTRLSVL.

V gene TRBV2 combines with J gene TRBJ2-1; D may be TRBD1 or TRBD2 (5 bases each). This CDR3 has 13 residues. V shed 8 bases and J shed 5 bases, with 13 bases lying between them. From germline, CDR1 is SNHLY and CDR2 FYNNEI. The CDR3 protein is CASSRLGDNEQFF. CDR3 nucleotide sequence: TGTGCCAGCTCAAGGTTGGGGGACAATGAGCAGTTCTTC.

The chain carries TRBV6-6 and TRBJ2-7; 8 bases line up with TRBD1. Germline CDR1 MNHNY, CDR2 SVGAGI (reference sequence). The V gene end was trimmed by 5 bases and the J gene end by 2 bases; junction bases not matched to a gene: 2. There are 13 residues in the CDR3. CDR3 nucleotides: TGTGCCAGCAGTGCGGGACAGGCCTACGAGCAGTACTTC. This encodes CASSAGQAYEQYF.

CDR3 in DNA: TGCAGTGCTAGACAGGGGGCGCATACTGAAGCTTTCTTT. Amino acids: CSARQGAHTEAFF. The rearrangement uses TRBV20-1 and TRBJ1-1; 8 bases match TRBD1. The germline gives CDR1 DFQATT, CDR2 SNEGSKA (reference sequence). Trimming at V came to 2 bases and at J to 5 bases, leaving 4 bases not matched to a gene. CDR3 length equals 13 residues.

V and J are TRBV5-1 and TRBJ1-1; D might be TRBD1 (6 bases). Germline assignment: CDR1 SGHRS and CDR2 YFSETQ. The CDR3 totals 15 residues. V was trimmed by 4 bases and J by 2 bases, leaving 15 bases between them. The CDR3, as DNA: TGCGCCAGCAGCGGGGCAGGGGCGGCAAACACTGAAGCTTTCTTT. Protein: CASSGAGAANTEAFF.

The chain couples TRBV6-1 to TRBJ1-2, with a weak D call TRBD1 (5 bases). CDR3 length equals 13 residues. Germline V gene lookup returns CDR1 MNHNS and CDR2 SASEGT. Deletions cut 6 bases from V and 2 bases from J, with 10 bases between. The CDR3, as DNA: TGTGCCAGCAGGCCGGGACGGAACTATGGCTACACCTTC. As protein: CASRPGRNYGYTF.

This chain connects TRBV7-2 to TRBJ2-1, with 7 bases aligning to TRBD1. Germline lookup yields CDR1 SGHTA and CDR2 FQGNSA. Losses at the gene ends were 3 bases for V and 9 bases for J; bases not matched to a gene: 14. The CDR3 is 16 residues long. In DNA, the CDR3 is TGTGCCAGCAGCTTGTTGCGAAGACAGGGAGCCGGTGAGCAGTTCTTC. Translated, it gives CASSLLRRQGAGEQFF.

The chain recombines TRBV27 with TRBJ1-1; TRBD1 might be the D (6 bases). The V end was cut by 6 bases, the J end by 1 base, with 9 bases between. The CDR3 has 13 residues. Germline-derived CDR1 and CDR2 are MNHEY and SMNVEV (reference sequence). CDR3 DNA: TGTGCCAGCAGCCAACAGGGGAACACTGAAGCTTTCTTT. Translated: CASSQQGNTEAFF.

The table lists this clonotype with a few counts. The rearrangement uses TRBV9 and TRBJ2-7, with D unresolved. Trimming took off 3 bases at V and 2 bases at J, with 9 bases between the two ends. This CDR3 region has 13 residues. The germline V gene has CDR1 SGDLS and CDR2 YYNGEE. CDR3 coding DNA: TGTGCCAGCAGCGGGAGTGGACCCTACGAGCAGTACTTC. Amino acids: CASSGSGPYEQYF.

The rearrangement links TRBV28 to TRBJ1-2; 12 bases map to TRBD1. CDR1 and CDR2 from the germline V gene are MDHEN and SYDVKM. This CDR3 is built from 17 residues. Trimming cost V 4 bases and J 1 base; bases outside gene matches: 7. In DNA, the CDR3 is TGTGCCAGCAGTTCATCCGGGACAGGGGGCGATAACTATGGCTACACCTTC. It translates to CASSSSGTGGDNYGYTF.

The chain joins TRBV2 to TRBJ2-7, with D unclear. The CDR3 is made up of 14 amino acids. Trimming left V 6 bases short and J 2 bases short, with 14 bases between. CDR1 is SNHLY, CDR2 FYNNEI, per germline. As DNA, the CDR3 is TGTGCCAGCAGGGTCGATTTAAGCACCTACGAGCAGTACTTC. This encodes CASRVDLSTYEQYF.

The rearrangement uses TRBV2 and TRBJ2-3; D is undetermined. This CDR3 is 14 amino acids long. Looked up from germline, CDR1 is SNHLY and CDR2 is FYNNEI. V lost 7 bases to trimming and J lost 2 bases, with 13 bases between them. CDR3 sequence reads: CASTVRLVTDTQYF. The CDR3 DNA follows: TGTGCCAGCACCGTGAGACTTGTCACAGATACGCAGTATTTT.

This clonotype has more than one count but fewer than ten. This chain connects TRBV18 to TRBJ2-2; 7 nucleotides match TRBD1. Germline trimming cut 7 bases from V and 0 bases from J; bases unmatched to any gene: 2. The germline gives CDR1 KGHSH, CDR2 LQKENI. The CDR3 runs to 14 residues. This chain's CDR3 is CASLGQTNTGELFF. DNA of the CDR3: TGTGCCAGCTTGGGACAGACGAACACCGGGGAGCTGTTTTTT.

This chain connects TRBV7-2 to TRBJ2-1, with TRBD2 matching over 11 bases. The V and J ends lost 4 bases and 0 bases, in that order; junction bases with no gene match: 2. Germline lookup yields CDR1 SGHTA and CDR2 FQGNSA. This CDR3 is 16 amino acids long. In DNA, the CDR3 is TGTGCCAGCAGCTCTAGCGGGGGGAGCTCCTACAATGAGCAGTTCTTC. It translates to CASSSSGGSSYNEQFF.

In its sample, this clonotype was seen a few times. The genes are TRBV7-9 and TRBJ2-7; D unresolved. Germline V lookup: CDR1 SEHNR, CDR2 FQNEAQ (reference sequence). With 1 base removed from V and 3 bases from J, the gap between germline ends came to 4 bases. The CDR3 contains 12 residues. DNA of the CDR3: TGTGCCAGCAGCTTAGACCTCTACGAGCAGTACTTC. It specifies CASSLDLYEQYF.

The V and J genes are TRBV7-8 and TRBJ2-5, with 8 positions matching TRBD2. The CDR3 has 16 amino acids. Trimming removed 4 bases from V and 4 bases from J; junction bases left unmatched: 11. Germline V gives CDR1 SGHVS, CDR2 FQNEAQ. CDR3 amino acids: CASSSPTAGGTETQYF. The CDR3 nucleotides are TGTGCCAGCAGCTCCCCTACGGCGGGGGGCACAGAGACCCAGTACTTC. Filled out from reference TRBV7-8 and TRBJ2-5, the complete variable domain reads GAGVSQSPRYKVAKRGQDVALRCDPISGHVSLFWYQQALGQGPEFLTYFQNEAQLDKSGLPSDRFFAERPEGSVSTLKIQRTQQEDSAVYLCASSSPTAGGTETQYFGPGTRLLVL.

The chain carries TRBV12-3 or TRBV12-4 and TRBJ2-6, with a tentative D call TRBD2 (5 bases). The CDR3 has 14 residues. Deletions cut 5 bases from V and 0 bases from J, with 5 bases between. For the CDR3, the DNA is TGTGCCAGCAGTAGCGGCTCTGGGGCCAACGTCCTGACTTTC. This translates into CASSSGSGANVLTF.

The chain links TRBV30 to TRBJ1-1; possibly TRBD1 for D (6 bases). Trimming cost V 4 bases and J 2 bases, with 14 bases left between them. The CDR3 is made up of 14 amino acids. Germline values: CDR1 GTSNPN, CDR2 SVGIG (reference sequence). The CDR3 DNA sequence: TGTGCCTGGATCGCCGGGACAAGAAACACTGAAGCTTTCTTT. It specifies CAWIAGTRNTEAFF. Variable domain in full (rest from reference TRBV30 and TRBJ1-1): SQTIHQWPATLVQPVGSPLSLECTVEGTSNPNLYWYRQAAGRGLQLLFYSVGIGQISSEVPQNLSASRPQDRQFILSSKKLLLSDSGFYLCAWIAGTRNTEAFFGQGTRLTVV.

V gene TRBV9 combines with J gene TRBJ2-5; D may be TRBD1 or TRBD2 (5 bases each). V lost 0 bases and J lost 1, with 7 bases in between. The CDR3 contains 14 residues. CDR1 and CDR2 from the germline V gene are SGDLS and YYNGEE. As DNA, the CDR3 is TGTGCCAGCAGCGTAGGAGGGGTCCAAGAGACCCAGTACTTC. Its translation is CASSVGGVQETQYF.

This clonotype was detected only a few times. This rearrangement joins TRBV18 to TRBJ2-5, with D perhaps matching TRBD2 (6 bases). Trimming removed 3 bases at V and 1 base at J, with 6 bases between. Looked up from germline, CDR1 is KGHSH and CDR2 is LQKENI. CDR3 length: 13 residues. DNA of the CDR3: TGTGCCAGCTCACCGGGACTCCAAGAGACCCAGTACTTC. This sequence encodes CASSPGLQETQYF.